These 28 T cell receptor beta chains were all obtained from the same sample, sequenced in a study of blood T cell repertoires in COVID-19. TCRdb keeps only in-frame clones here, not all; method: immunoSEQ multiplex PCR. The repertoire holds roughly 300,000 clones, with more than 75% as singletons. Sequencing was carried out using peripheral blood. The receptor source for this set is a woman between 50 and 59 years old who had recovered from COVID-19.

CDR3 sequence: CASSQDNRGYGYTF. For the CDR3, the DNA is TGTGCCAGCAGCCAAGATAACAGGGGGTATGGCTACACCTTC. The chain links TRBV3-1 (or the pseudogene TRBV3-2) to TRBJ1-2; 8 bases line up with TRBD1. V lost 0 bases, J lost 5 bases, and 2 bases stayed unmatched. There are 14 residues in the CDR3. Germline assignment: CDR1 LGHDT and CDR2 YNNKEL (reference sequence).

This clone was recorded once. The rearrangement uses TRBV29-1 and TRBJ1-1; a possible D gene is TRBD1 (5 bases). The CDR3 is 12 amino acids. Germline V gene lookup returns CDR1 SQVTM and CDR2 ANQGSEA. Trimming removed 6 bases from V and 1 base from J, with 9 bases in between. The CDR3 DNA reads TGCAGCGTCGCTACAGGGAACACTGAAGCTTTCTTT. Translation gives CSVATGNTEAFF.

The V gene is TRBV3-1 (or the pseudogene TRBV3-2), the J gene TRBJ2-5; 8 bases match TRBD2. CDR1 is LGHDT, CDR2 YNNKEL, per germline (reference sequence). This CDR3 spans 18 amino acids. The trim removed 1 base at V and 4 bases at J, leaving 14 bases unmatched. CDR3 sequence: CASSQGALRTSRPETQYF. As DNA, the CDR3 is TGTGCCAGCAGCCAAGGGGCTCTAAGGACTAGCAGGCCAGAGACCCAGTACTTC.

V and J are TRBV7-2 and TRBJ1-6, with 7 bases identical to TRBD1. The CDR3 has 16 residues. Trimming cost V 3 bases and J 7 bases; bases outside gene matches: 9. CDR1 is SGHTA and CDR2 is FQGNSA in the germline V gene. The CDR3, as DNA: TGTGCCAGCAGCTTGGGGCAGGGGGTAGGAAATTCACCCCTCCACTTT. This translates into CASSLGQGVGNSPLHF.

The chain couples TRBV5-1 to TRBJ2-4, with 10 bases aligning to TRBD2. The CDR3 sequence is 14 residues long. Trimming took 0 bases from V and 8 from J; bases not matched to a gene: 2. In germline, CDR1 is SGHRS, CDR2 YFSETQ. CDR3 DNA sequence: TGCGCCAGCAGCTTGGGACTAGCGGGCGACATTCAGTACTTC. It yields the protein CASSLGLAGDIQYF.

The chain recombines TRBV6-5 with TRBJ2-5; TRBD1 might be the D (7 bases). V gave up 6 bases and J gave up 5 bases, with 16 bases separating them. There are 14 residues in the CDR3. CDR1 MNHEY and CDR2 SVGAGI come from the germline V gene. CDR3 DNA sequence: TGTGCCAGCAGACCACCGACAGGGAGGGAGACCCAGTACTTC. Translated, it gives CASRPPTGRETQYF.

In the case of this clone: In the same sample, other DNA sequences code for this CDR3. The chain carries TRBV12-3 or TRBV12-4 and TRBJ2-5; D gene uncertain. Trimming took 0 bases from V and 5 from J, leaving 4 bases between them. This CDR3 has 12 amino acids. CDR3 sequence reads: CASSLARETQYF. CDR3 bases: TGTGCCAGCAGTTTAGCGCGGGAGACCCAGTACTTC.

The chain employs TRBV7-2 and TRBJ2-3, with TRBD2 as a possible D gene (6 bases). Germline CDR1 is SGHTA and CDR2 is FQGNSA. The CDR3 contains 15 residues. Trimming shortened V by 4 bases and J by 0 bases, and 11 bases separated the two germline ends. CDR3 nucleotides: TGTGCCAGCAGCTGGGACTTCGCTAGCACAGATACGCAGTATTTT. This translates into CASSWDFASTDTQYF.

V and J are TRBV7-2 and TRBJ2-1; 11 bases line up with TRBD2. CDR1 is SGHTA and CDR2 is FQGNSA in the germline V gene. The CDR3 runs 16 residues. Trimming took 6 bases from V and 1 from J; bases not matched to a gene: 5. CDR3 sequence: CASSRTSGSSYNEQFF. CDR3 in DNA: TGTGCCAGCAGTCGGACTAGCGGGTCTTCCTACAATGAGCAGTTCTTC.

This sequence joins TRBV4-3 and TRBJ1-1, with 10 positions matching TRBD1. Germline V lookup: CDR1 LGHNA, CDR2 YSLEER. The length of the CDR3 is 16 residues. Losses at the gene ends were 2 bases for V and 0 bases for J; bases not matched to a gene: 3. DNA of the CDR3: TGCGCCAGCAGCCAACACGGGACAGGGGTGAACACTGAAGCTTTCTTT. This sequence encodes CASSQHGTGVNTEAFF.

The chain has TRBV5-1 and TRBJ2-1; D may be TRBD1 (6 bases). V dropped 4 bases and J dropped 7 bases, with 18 bases sitting between them. Germline assignment: CDR1 SGHRS and CDR2 YFSETQ. The CDR3 consists of 15 residues. CDR3 coding DNA: TGCGCCAGCAGCCCCATGGGCCAGGGGAGAAATGAGCAGTTCTTC. It is translated as CASSPMGQGRNEQFF.

The rearrangement uses TRBV4-3 and TRBJ1-5, with 8 bases that match TRBD1. The CDR3 sequence is 15 residues long. Losses at the gene ends were 4 bases for V and 3 bases for J; bases not matched to a gene: 5. The germline gives CDR1 LGHNA, CDR2 YSLEER. The CDR3 nucleotides are TGCGCCAGCAGCCCCTCGGGACAGGCCAATCAGCCCCAGCATTTT. It encodes CASSPSGQANQPQHF.

This chain connects TRBV28 to TRBJ2-2; D ambiguous. CDR1 and CDR2 from the germline V gene are MDHEN and SYDVKM. V gave up 7 bases and J gave up 4 bases, with 10 bases separating them. The CDR3 length is 13 residues. The CDR3 DNA reads as TGTGCCAGCAAAGTGGGCGCCACCGGGGAGCTGTTTTTT. Its translation: CASKVGATGELFF.

The genes are TRBV6-5 and TRBJ1-1, with 7 bases aligning to TRBD1. Losses at the gene ends were 2 bases for V and 1 base for J; bases not matched to a gene: 7. The CDR3 runs 16 residues. Per germline, CDR1 MNHEY and CDR2 SVGAGI. CDR3 sequence (DNA): TGTGCCAGCAGTTACCTACCGGGACAGAAGAACACTGAAGCTTTCTTT. Residues: CASSYLPGQKNTEAFF.

The V gene is TRBV9, the J gene TRBJ1-3; D unclear. The germline V and J ends were trimmed by 6 bases and 4 bases, with 5 bases remaining between them. The CDR3 has 11 residues. CDR1 is SGDLS, CDR2 YYNGEE, per germline. CDR3 region: CASTRGNTIYF. For the CDR3, the DNA is TGTGCCAGCACCAGGGGAAACACCATATATTTT.

V and J are TRBV18 and TRBJ2-7; D is perhaps TRBD1 (6 bases). Germline V gene data show CDR1 as KGHSH and CDR2 as LQKENI. The CDR3 loop spans 14 amino acids. V was trimmed by 4 bases and J by 2 bases, leaving 12 bases between them. In DNA form, the CDR3 reads TGTGCCAGCTCACGCGAGACAGGAACCTACGAGCAGTACTTC. It translates to CASSRETGTYEQYF.

The chain uses TRBV21-1 and TRBJ1-6; TRBD1 is taken as the D call from the table, unchecked against the DNA. TRBV21-1 is given as a pseudogene. The CDR3 length is 18 residues. The CDR3 sequence: CASSAQTGESSYNSPLHF. The DNA for the CDR3 is TGTGCCAGCAGCGCCCAGACAGGGGAAAGCTCCTATAATTCACCCCTCCACTTT.

The CDR3 nucleotides read TGTGCCACCAGCGACACCCCATGGGACGAGCAGTACTTC. Encoded protein: CATSDTPWDEQYF. The chain is built from TRBV24-1 and TRBJ2-7; D remains unclear. V dropped 7 bases and J dropped 5 bases, with 14 bases sitting between them. There are 13 residues in the CDR3. The V gene's germline CDR1 is KGHDR and CDR2 SFDVKD.

This chain connects TRBV11-3 to TRBJ2-1; TRBD2 matches at 8 bases. The CDR3 extends over 14 amino acids. Germline V gives CDR1 SGHNT, CDR2 YENEEA. Trimming removed 1 base from V and 8 bases from J; junction bases left unmatched: 4. This chain's CDR3 is CASSLGGGFYEQFF. CDR3 coding DNA: TGTGCCAGCAGCTTAGGCGGGGGGTTCTATGAGCAGTTCTTC.

The rearrangement uses TRBV6-2 or TRBV6-3 and TRBJ2-1; 13 bases are shared with TRBD2. The germline gives CDR1 MNHEY, CDR2 SVGEGT. The V segment lost 2 bases and the J segment 0 bases; nucleotides outside the gene matches: 7. This CDR3 has 19 amino acids. This chain's CDR3 is CASSYGGTSGTISYNEQFF. The DNA for the CDR3 is TGTGCCAGCAGTTACGGCGGGACTAGCGGGACGATCTCCTACAATGAGCAGTTCTTC.

This chain connects TRBV24-1 to TRBJ1-2; D not certain. V was trimmed by 3 bases and J by 8 bases, leaving 9 bases between them. Germline V gene lookup returns CDR1 KGHDR and CDR2 SFDVKD. This CDR3 spans 12 amino acids. The CDR3 DNA follows: TGTGCCACCAGTGATCCCTCCGCGGGCTACACCTTC. The encoded protein is CATSDPSAGYTF.

The chain has TRBV28 and TRBJ2-7, with D possibly TRBD1 on 6 matching bases. This CDR3 has 13 amino acids. Germline lookup yields CDR1 MDHEN and CDR2 SYDVKM. V lost 6 bases, J lost 3 bases, and 12 bases lay in between. The DNA of the CDR3 is TGTGCCAGCAGGAGGGACAAGCTCTACGAGCAGTACTTC. Translating gives CASRRDKLYEQYF.

This clone occurred once. DNA for the CDR3: TGTGCCAGCTCTCCCGTCGTTAGCGAGGAAGAGACCCAGTACTTC. Its protein product is CASSPVVSEEETQYF. The J gene is TRBJ2-5, the V gene TRBV18; weak D call: TRBD2 (5 bases). The CDR3 is 15 amino acids. Germline CDR1 KGHSH, CDR2 LQKENI. V lost 6 bases, J lost 3 bases, and 17 bases lay in between. Together with reference TRBV18 and TRBJ2-5, the CDR3 gives the full variable domain: NAGVMQNPRHLVRRRGQEARLRCSPMKGHSHVYWYRQLPEEGLKFMVYLQKENIIDESGMPKERFSAEFPKEGPSILRIQQVVRGDSAAYFCASSPVVSEEETQYFGPGTRLLVL.

The rearrangement joins TRBV9 to TRBJ1-4; a possible D gene is TRBD1 (6 bases). V dropped 0 bases and J dropped 7 bases, with 19 bases sitting between them. The CDR3 is 17 amino acids. Germline CDR1 SGDLS, CDR2 YYNGEE. The CDR3 is CASSVGRGDGRSEKLFF. The CDR3, as DNA: TGTGCCAGCAGCGTAGGCAGGGGCGATGGACGAAGTGAAAAACTGTTTTTT.

V is TRBV20-1 and J is TRBJ2-7; 7 nucleotides agree with TRBD1. The CDR3 is 14 residues long. CDR1 and CDR2 from the germline V gene are DFQATT and SNEGSKA (reference sequence). Unmatched junction bases numbered 7, after V lost 3 bases and J lost 2 bases. CDR3 DNA sequence: TGCAGTGCTAGTCGGAGACAGGGCCCCTACGAGCAGTACTTC. This gives the protein CSASRRQGPYEQYF.

The chain recombines TRBV7-9 with TRBJ2-1; 7 nucleotides line up with TRBD2. The CDR3 loop spans 14 amino acids. CDR1 and CDR2 from the germline V gene are SEHNR and FQNEAQ (reference sequence). V was pared by 11 bases and J by 6 bases, with 13 bases of the junction left unmatched. For the CDR3, the DNA is TGTGCCGGCGGAGGGGCGGGAGTTTCCAATGAGCAGTTCTTC. Amino acids: CAGGGAGVSNEQFF.

The V call is TRBV4-1, the J call TRBJ2-1; D is possibly TRBD1 (5 bases). The CDR3 has 20 residues. Germline V lookup: CDR1 MGHRA, CDR2 YSYEKL. V gave up 1 base and J gave up 0 bases, with 22 bases separating them. The CDR3 DNA follows: TGCGCCAGCAGCCAAGTACCCCTCGAAGAATTAGGGGCCTCCTACAATGAGCAGTTCTTC. Its translation is CASSQVPLEELGASYNEQFF.

The CDR3 loop is CASSTWTGKSYNEQFF. The CDR3 DNA reads TGTGCCAGCAGCACCTGGACAGGCAAATCCTACAATGAGCAGTTCTTC. The rearrangement uses TRBV7-9 and TRBJ2-1; 7 bases are a match to TRBD1. The V gene's germline CDR1 is SEHNR and CDR2 FQNEAQ (reference sequence). There are 16 residues in the CDR3. The V and J ends lost 5 bases and 1 base, in that order; junction bases with no gene match: 8.